The rows below give T cell receptor beta chains drawn from one sample of a study of T cell responses to AZD1222 COVID-19 vaccine. Repertoires were generated with immunoSEQ multiplex PCR, while TCRdb's copy carries only in-frame clones and drops some. The data show 200,000 to 250,000 clones, approximately 94% seen once. The input for sequencing was peripheral blood, taken on day 0 of MenACWY control vaccination. All receptors come from an adult in good health. Each CDR3 is given with its conserved first and last residue. Fields, in order: J gene, V gene, clone size, D gene, CDR3 DNA, CDR3 protein. A D gene is named only where the DNA matches it firmly. Size values are once, few and many counts, or a class for expanded clones, and some rows have none.

TRBJ1-5 TRBV6-5 few TRBD1 TGTGCCAGCAGGGGACAGTTAAATCAGCCCCAGCATTTT CASRGQLNQPQHF
TRBJ1-2 TRBV5-8 NA NA TGTGCCAGCAGCTTGTCTTGGGGTCTTAATGGCTACACCTTC CASSLSWGLNGYTF
TRBJ1-4 TRBV19 NA NA TGTGCCAGTAGTCATCACTCGGGGGGTAATGAAAAACTGTTTTTT CASSHHSGGNEKLFF
TRBJ2-2 TRBV30 NA TRBD1 TGTGCCTGGAGTGTACTCAGGGGGCGCACCGGGGAGCTGTTTTTT CAWSVLRGRTGELFF
TRBJ1-4 TRBV15 NA NA TGTGCCACCAGCAGGGGATTTGGGCCCCATGAAAAACTGTTTTTT CATSRGFGPHEKLFF
TRBJ2-1 TRBV18 NA NA TGTGCCAGCTCAGGAGGGACCGACTACAATGAGCAGTTCTTC CASSGGTDYNEQFF
TRBJ2-7 TRBV7-3 NA TRBD2 TGTGCCAGCAGCTTAACGGGGGGGAACTACGAGCAGTACTTC CASSLTGGNYEQYF
TRBJ1-4 TRBV28 NA NA TGTGCCAGCAGTTCTGAGGGAAGGACGGGTGAAAAACTGTTTTTT CASSSEGRTGEKLFF
TRBJ1-1 TRBV18 once NA TGTGCCAGCTCACCAGGGGCCTTGAACACTGAAGCTTTCTTT CASSPGALNTEAFF
TRBJ2-4 TRBV6-5 NA NA TGTGCCAGCAATCCTATAAGCCACAGGGTGAACATTCAGTACTTC CASNPISHRVNIQYF
TRBJ2-1 TRBV6-4 NA NA TGTGCCAGCAGTGACCACACCGATGAGCAGTTCTTC CASSDHTDEQFF
TRBJ2-3 TRBV5-1 once TRBD2 TGCGCCAGCAGCGCAACGGGACTAGCTGATACGCAGTATTTT CASSATGLADTQYF
TRBJ1-2 TRBV6-5 NA NA TGTGCCAGCAGGCCCCGGGGGGCATCTAACTATGGCTACACCTTC CASRPRGASNYGYTF
TRBJ2-7 TRBV20-1 few NA TGCAGTGCTAGTGTAACGGAGAGTTCCTACGAGCAGTACTTC CSASVTESSYEQYF
TRBJ1-2 TRBV29-1 NA NA TGCAGCGTTGTGAGGGGGTCGGGGTATGGCTACACCTTC CSVVRGSGYGYTF
TRBJ1-2 TRBV20-1 NA NA TGCAGTGCTTTCCCTATAGGGGGCTACACCTTC CSAFPIGGYTF
TRBJ1-5 TRBV6-5 NA TRBD1 TGTGCCAGCAAACGACAGGGTACTGGCAATCAGCCCCAGCATTTT CASKRQGTGNQPQHF
TRBJ1-6 TRBV4-3 NA NA TGCGCCAGCAGACGGGAGGGCAACTCCTATAATTCACCCCTCCACTTT CASRREGNSYNSPLHF
TRBJ2-3 TRBV7-3 NA NA TGTGCCAGCAGCTTATCAGGGCTCGCAGATACGCAGTATTTT CASSLSGLADTQYF
TRBJ2-2 TRBV5-1 NA TRBD1 TGCGCCAGCAGCTCCCCGGACAGGGGCCTCATAGAGCTGTTTTTT CASSSPDRGLIELFF
TRBJ1-1 TRBV7-9 NA TRBD1 TGTGCCAGCAGCCCCGGACAGGGGGAGGTCGGAGCTTTCTTT CASSPGQGEVGAFF
TRBJ1-2 TRBV5-6 once TRBD1 TGTGCCAGCAGCTTGGCTTACGGGACAGGCTATGGCTACACCTTC CASSLAYGTGYGYTF
TRBJ2-7 TRBV27 NA NA TGTGCCAGCAGTTTTGGGGCCGATTACGAGCAGTACTTC CASSFGADYEQYF
TRBJ1-6 TRBV29-1 NA NA TGCAGCGTCGCGTCCGGGACTGGGAATTCACCCCTCCACTTT CSVASGTGNSPLHF
TRBJ1-3 TRBV28 NA NA TGTGCCAGCAGTTTATGGACAACCTCTGGAAACACCATATATTTT CASSLWTTSGNTIYF
TRBJ2-1 TRBV12-5 many NA TGTGCTAGTGGGGGAATGGGGAGAACCTACAATGAGCAGTTCTTC CASGGMGRTYNEQFF
TRBJ1-4 TRBV9 NA TRBD1 TGTGCCAGCAGCGTAGCTCTGGGACAGGGGAGTGAAAAACTGTTTTTT CASSVALGQGSEKLFF
TRBJ2-3 TRBV5-5 NA TRBD1 TGTGCCAGCAGCTACAGACAGGGCCCAGATACGCAGTATTTT CASSYRQGPDTQYF
TRBJ2-2 TRBV11-2 NA NA TGTGCCAGCAGCTTAACTATAAAGACCGGGGAGCTGTTTTTT CASSLTIKTGELFF
TRBJ1-1 TRBV11-2 NA TRBD1 TGTGCCAGCAGCCAGGGACAGGGGACTGAAGCTTTCTTT CASSQGQGTEAFF
TRBJ1-4 TRBV28 once NA TGTGCCAGCAGTTTTAAGGGGGGGGCTAATGAAAAACTGTTTTTT CASSFKGGANEKLFF
TRBJ1-3 TRBV28 once TRBD1 TGTGCCAGCCGCGGACAGGGGGCGCGAGGAAACACCATATATTTT CASRGQGARGNTIYF
TRBJ2-7 TRBV4-1 NA TRBD1 TGCGCCAGCAGCCCCGGGACAGGCTCCTACGAGCAGTACTTC CASSPGTGSYEQYF
TRBJ2-5 TRBV28 NA TRBD2 TGTGCCAGCAGTCCGGCGGGCGGGGGGCACCAAGAGACCCAGTACTTC CASSPAGGGHQETQYF
TRBJ1-1 TRBV19 NA NA TGTGCCAGTAGTGTCATTCAGGGAATAGGAACTGAAGCTTTCTTT CASSVIQGIGTEAFF
TRBJ1-2 TRBV9 NA NA TGTGCCAGCAGCGTAGGCGGCAGCGTCGGCTATGGCTACACCTTC CASSVGGSVGYGYTF
TRBJ2-6 TRBV6-5 NA NA TGTGCCACTCGTTTGTCTGGGGCCAACGTCCTGACTTTC CATRLSGANVLTF
TRBJ2-3 TRBV3-1/TRBV3-2 NA NA TGTGCCAGCAGCGACCGGGGTCACAGCACAGATACGCAGTATTTT CASSDRGHSTDTQYF
TRBJ1-1 TRBV3-1/TRBV3-2 few NA TGTGCCAGCACCCAGACGGCGAACACTGAAGCTTTCTTT CASTQTANTEAFF
TRBJ1-2 TRBV27 NA TRBD1 TGTGCCAGCAGTCGACAGGGTAACTATGGCTACACCTTC CASSRQGNYGYTF
TRBJ1-6 TRBV18 NA NA TGTGCCAGCTCACCTATGGACAGAGAATCACCCCTCCACTTT CASSPMDRESPLHF